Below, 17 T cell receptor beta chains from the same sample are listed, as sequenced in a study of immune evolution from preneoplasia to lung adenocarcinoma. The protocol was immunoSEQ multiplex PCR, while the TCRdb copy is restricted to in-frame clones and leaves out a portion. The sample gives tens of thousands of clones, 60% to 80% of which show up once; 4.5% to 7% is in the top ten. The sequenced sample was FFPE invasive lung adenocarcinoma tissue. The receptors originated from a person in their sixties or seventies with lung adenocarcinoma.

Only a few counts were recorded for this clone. The CDR3 loop reads CASDRVYSNQPQHF. DNA of the CDR3: TGTGCCAGCGACAGGGTTTATAGCAATCAGCCCCAGCATTTT. The genes are TRBV27 and TRBJ1-5, with TRBD1 matching 7 bases. Germline CDR1 MNHEY, CDR2 SMNVEV (reference sequence). V lost 8 bases to trimming and J lost 0 bases; unmatched junction nucleotides: 4. This CDR3 has 14 residues.

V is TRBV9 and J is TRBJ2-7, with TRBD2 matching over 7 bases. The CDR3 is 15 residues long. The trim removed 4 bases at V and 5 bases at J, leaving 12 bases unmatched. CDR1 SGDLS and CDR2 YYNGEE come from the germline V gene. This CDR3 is CASSLGGASADEQYF. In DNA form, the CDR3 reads TGTGCCAGCAGCTTGGGAGGGGCTAGCGCAGACGAGCAGTACTTC.

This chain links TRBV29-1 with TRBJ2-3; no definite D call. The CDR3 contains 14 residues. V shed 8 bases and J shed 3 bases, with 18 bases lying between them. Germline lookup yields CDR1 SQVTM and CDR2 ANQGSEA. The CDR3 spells CSLTRSSRTDTQYF. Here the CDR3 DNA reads TGCAGCCTAACCCGGAGTTCCCGTACAGATACGCAGTATTTT.

This CDR3 reads CASSETPAYEQYF. In DNA form, the CDR3 reads TGCGCCAGCAGTGAGACTCCGGCCTACGAGCAGTACTTC. This sequence joins TRBV10-2 and TRBJ2-7; unclear D gene. V was clipped by 2 bases and J by 2 bases, with 7 bases between them. The CDR3 is 13 amino acids. Germline CDR1 is WSHSY and CDR2 is SAAADI.

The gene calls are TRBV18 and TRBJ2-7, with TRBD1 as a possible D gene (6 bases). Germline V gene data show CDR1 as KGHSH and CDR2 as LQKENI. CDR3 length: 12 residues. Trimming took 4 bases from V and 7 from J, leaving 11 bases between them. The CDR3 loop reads CASSRDMGEQYF. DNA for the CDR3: TGTGCCAGCTCACGGGACATGGGAGAGCAGTACTTC.

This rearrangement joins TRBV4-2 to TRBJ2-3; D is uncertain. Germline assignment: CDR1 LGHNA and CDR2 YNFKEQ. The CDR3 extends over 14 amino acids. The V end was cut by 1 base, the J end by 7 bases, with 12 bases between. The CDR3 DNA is TGTGCCAGCAGCCAAGTAGCAGCAGACTATACGCAGTATTTT. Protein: CASSQVAADYTQYF.

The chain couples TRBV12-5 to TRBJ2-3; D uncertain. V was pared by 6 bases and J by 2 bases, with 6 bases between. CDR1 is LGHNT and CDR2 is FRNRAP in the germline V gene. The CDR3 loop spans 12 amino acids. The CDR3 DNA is TGTGCTAGTGGCCTTGTCACAGATACGCAGTATTTT. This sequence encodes CASGLVTDTQYF.

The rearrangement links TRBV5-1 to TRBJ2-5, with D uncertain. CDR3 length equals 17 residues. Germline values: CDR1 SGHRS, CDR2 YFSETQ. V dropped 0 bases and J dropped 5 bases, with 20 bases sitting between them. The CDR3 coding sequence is TGCGCCAGCAGCTTGGGGGTTGGAACACCGAACGCGGAGACCCAGTACTTC. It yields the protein CASSLGVGTPNAETQYF.

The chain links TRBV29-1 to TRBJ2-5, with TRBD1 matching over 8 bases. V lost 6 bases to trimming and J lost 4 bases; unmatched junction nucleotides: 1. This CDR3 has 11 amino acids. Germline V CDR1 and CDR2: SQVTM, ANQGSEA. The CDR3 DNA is TGCAGCGTGGGACAGGTAGAGACCCAGTACTTC. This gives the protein CSVGQVETQYF.

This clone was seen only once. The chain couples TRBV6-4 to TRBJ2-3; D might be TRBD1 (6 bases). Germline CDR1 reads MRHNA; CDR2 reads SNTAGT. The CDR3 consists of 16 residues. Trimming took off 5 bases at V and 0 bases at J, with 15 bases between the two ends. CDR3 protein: CASSLGHQLSTDTQYF. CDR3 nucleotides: TGTGCCAGCAGTTTGGGACACCAGCTAAGCACAGATACGCAGTATTTT.

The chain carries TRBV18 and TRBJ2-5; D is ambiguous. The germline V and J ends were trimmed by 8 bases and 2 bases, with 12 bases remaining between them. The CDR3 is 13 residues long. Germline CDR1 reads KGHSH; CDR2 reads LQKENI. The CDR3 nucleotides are TGTGCCAGCCGACCCGACAAGCAAGAGACCCAGTACTTC. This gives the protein CASRPDKQETQYF.

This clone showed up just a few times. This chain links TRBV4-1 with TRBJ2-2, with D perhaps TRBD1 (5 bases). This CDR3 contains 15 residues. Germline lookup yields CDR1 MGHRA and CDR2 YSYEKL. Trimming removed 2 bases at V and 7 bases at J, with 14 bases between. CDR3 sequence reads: CASSQHLGLNGELFF. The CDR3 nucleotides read TGCGCCAGCAGCCAACACCTGGGGCTCAACGGGGAGCTGTTTTTT.

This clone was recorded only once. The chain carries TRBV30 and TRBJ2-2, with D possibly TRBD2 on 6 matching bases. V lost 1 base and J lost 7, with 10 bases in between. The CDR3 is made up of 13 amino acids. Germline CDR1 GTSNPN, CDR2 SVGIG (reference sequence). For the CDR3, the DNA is TGTGCCTGGAGTGGGAGGGTACACGGGGAGCTGTTTTTT. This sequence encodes CAWSGRVHGELFF.

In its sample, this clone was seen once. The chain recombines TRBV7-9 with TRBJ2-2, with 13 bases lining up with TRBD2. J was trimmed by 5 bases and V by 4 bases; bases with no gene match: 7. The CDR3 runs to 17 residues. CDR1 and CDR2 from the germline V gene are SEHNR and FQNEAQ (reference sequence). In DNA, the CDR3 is TGTGCCAGCAGCTCTTGGACTAGCGGGAGTGGAACCGGGGAGCTGTTTTTT. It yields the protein CASSSWTSGSGTGELFF. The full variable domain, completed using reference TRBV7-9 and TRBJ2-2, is DTGVSQNPRHKITKRGQNVTFRCDPISEHNRLYWYRQTLGQGPEFLTYFQNEAQLEKSRLLSDRFSAERPKGSFSTLEIQRTEQGDSAMYLCASSSWTSGSGTGELFFGEGSRLTVL.

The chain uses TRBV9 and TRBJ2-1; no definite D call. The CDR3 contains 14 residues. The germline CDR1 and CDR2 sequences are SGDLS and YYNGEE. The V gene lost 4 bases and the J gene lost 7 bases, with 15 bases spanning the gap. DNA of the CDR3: TGTGCCAGCAGCCCTCTGGACCCAGCAAATGAGCAGTTCTTC. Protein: CASSPLDPANEQFF.

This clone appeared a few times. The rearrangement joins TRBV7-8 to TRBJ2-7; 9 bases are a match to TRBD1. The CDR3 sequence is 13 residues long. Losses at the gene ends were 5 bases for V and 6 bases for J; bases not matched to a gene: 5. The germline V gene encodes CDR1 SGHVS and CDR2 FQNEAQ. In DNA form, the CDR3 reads TGTGCCAGCAGCCGGACAGGGGTGGGCGAGCAGTACTTC. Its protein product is CASSRTGVGEQYF.

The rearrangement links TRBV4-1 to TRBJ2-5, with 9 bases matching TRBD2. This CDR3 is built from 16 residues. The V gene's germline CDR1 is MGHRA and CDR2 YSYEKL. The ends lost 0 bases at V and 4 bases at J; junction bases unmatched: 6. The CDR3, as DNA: TGCGCCAGCAGCCAAGAACTTAGCGGGAGCCGAGAGACCCAGTACTTC. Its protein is CASSQELSGSRETQYF.